The text below deals with one T cell receptor beta chain. These data belong to a study of blood T cell repertoires in COVID-19. The wider study: The samples span acute and convalescent COVID-19 from the United States, Italy and Spain.

Study processing details: How many nucleated cells were present was estimated from reference gene primer amplification. Repertoires were generated with immunoSEQ multiplex PCR, while TCRdb's copy carries only in-frame clones and drops some. V, J and clone size derive from that table, while D and trimming were established from the DNA sequence. The sample consists of fewer than 150,000 clones, around nine tenths of them appearing once. Sequenced input: peripheral blood. The sequence was collected from a man aged 45-60 years with active or convalescent COVID-19.

The CDR3 protein is CASSFTPGTGQETQYF. The CDR3 DNA reads TGCGCCAGCAGCTTTACACCCGGGACAGGGCAAGAGACCCAGTACTTC. V and J are TRBV5-1 and TRBJ2-5; TRBD1 agrees at 9 bases. The CDR3 loop spans 16 amino acids. Trimming at V came to 2 bases and at J to 2 bases, leaving 7 bases not matched to a gene. Germline values: CDR1 SGHRS, CDR2 YFSETQ.